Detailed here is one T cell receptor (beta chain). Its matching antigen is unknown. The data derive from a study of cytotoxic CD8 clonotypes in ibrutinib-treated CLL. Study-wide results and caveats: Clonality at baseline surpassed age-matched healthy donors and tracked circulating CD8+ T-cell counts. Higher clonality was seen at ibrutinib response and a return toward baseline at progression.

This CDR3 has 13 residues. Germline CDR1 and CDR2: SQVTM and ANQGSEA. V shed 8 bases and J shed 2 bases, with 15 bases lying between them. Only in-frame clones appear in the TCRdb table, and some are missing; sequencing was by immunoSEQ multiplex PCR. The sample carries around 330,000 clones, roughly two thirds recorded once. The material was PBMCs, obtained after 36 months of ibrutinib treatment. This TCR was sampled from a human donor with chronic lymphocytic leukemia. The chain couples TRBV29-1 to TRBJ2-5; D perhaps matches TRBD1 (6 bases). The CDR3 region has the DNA TGCAGCTCCATCTTGGGGGCACAAGAGACCCAGTACTTC. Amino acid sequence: CSSILGAQETQYF.